This T cell receptor beta chain was profiled in a study of PD-1 blockade in classical Hodgkin lymphoma. In this sample, this clone turned up once. The antigen remains undetermined. Regarding time point: newly diagnosed, previously untreated cHL patient sample. Using magnetic negative selection, the CD4+ T cells were separated out of thawed PBMCs. It was PBMCs in newly diagnosed, untreated classical Hodgkin lymphoma that served as comparison. The assay was immunoSEQ multiplex PCR, and TCRdb's table has in-frame clones only and misses some. The sample consists of about 35,000 clones, around 88% of them appearing once. Study results and caveats: Reported findings placed baseline TCR diversity lower in newly diagnosed patients (compared with healthy donors).

The germline V gene encodes CDR1 SEHNR and CDR2 FQNEAQ (reference sequence). The CDR3 consists of 12 residues. Deletions cut 7 bases from V and 0 bases from J, with 6 bases between. The chain is built from TRBV7-9 and TRBJ2-5, with D uncertain. The sequence derives from a human donor with classical Hodgkin lymphoma. Sequencing was performed on CD4+ T cells from blood. The CDR3 region has the DNA TGTGCCAGCATCCTCAACCAAGAGACCCAGTACTTC. It yields the protein CASILNQETQYF.